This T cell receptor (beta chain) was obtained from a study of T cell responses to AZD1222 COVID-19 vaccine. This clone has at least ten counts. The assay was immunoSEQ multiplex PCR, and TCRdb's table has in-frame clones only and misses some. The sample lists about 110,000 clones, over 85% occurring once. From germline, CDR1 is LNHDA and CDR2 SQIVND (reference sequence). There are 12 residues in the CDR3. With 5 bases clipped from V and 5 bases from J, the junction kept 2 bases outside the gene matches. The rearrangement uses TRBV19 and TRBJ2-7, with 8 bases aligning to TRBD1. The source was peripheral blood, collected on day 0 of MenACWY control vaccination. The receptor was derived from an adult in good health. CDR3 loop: CASSATGDEQYF. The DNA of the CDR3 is TGTGCCAGTAGTGCGACAGGGGACGAGCAGTACTTC.